Included here is one T cell receptor (beta chain) sequence, with context. The entry originates in a study of OX40 agonist ivuxolimab in advanced cancers. As for the study in general: A male proportion of over 70% was recorded, with mean age roughly 60 years and range about 20 to 79. The eligibility criteria allowed prior anti-PD-1, anti-PD-L1 or anti-CTLA-4 therapy, and 40% had some.

The CDR3 covers 11 residues. V shed 5 bases and J shed 7 bases, with 6 bases lying between them. Germline CDR1 is MGHDK and CDR2 is SYGVNS. Only in-frame clones appear in the TCRdb table, and some are missing; sequencing was by immunoSEQ multiplex PCR. Here the sample spans nearly 45,000 clones, roughly 90% being singletons. Autoimmune disease history or systemic immunosuppression disqualified patients. This chain uses TRBV25-1 with TRBJ2-1; D is perhaps TRBD1 or TRBD2 (5 bases each). The sequencing used CD4+ or CD8+ T cells sorted from blood, collected in a trial of the OX40 agonist ivuxolimab. The sequence derives from an adult with an advanced solid tumor such as melanoma, head and neck, liver or kidney cancer. CDR3 loop: CASSWGNEQFF. The DNA for the CDR3 is TGTGCCAGCAGTTGGGGGAATGAGCAGTTCTTC.